This TCR beta chain was sequenced during a study of blood T cell repertoires in COVID-19. The CDR3 has 17 amino acids. V shed 2 bases and J 4 bases; nucleotides not matched to a gene: 9. Per germline, CDR1 SGHTA and CDR2 FQGTGA. The data were produced by immunoSEQ multiplex PCR, yet TCRdb's version contains in-frame clones alone and is incomplete. The sample contains roughly 14,000 clones, approximately 90% of which appear only once. The chain recombines TRBV7-3 with TRBJ2-1; 9 nucleotides agree with TRBD2. This TCR derives from a human donor in a cohort sampled during active COVID-19. The sequenced sample was peripheral blood. The CDR3 nucleotides read TGTGCCAGCAGCTTACACGAGGCGGGAGGGGCATACAATGAGCAGTTCTTC. This encodes CASSLHEAGGAYNEQFF.